Each of the 22 T cell receptor beta chains below was sequenced from the same sample in a study of blood T cell repertoires in COVID-19. Assay used: immunoSEQ multiplex PCR; TCRdb lists only in-frame clones, some missing. The sample holds some 150,000 clones, around 87% seen once. The material sequenced was peripheral blood. These receptors were obtained from an older woman with active or convalescent COVID-19.

V usage is TRBV6-6 and J usage is TRBJ1-2, with D uncertain. Between the trimmed V and J ends, which lost 5 bases and 3 bases, there was a span of 13 bases. Germline V gene sequence: CDR1 MNHNY, CDR2 SVGAGI (reference sequence). The length of the CDR3 is 14 residues. Written as DNA, the CDR3 is TGTGCCAGCAGTCGATCCCGAGAGGACTATGGCTACACCTTC. It translates to CASSRSREDYGYTF.

This clone has a single count. The gene calls are TRBV6-5 and TRBJ1-1, with TRBD1 identical over 9 bases. Germline V gives CDR1 MNHEY, CDR2 SVGAGI. CDR3 length equals 14 residues. V lost 2 bases, J lost 5 bases, and 3 bases stayed unmatched. The CDR3 nucleotides read TGTGCCAGCAGTTACGGGACAGGGTGGACTGAAGCTTTCTTT. It codes for CASSYGTGWTEAFF.

This chain connects TRBV12-3 or TRBV12-4 to TRBJ1-1; no clear D. There are 13 residues in the CDR3. V shed 5 bases and J shed 7 bases, with 14 bases lying between them. This CDR3 is CASSLSPPGEAFF. The DNA of the CDR3 is TGTGCCAGCAGTCTTTCGCCCCCCGGTGAAGCTTTCTTT.

This chain's CDR3 is CASSDGNSPLHF. The DNA for the CDR3 is TGTGCCAGCAGTGACGGGAATTCACCCCTCCACTTT. The chain uses TRBV2 and TRBJ1-6; unclear D gene. Germline lookup yields CDR1 SNHLY and CDR2 FYNNEI. The CDR3 contains 12 residues. V was shortened by 3 bases and J by 7 bases, with 4 bases between the two germline ends.

This chain connects TRBV5-1 to TRBJ2-5; 10 bases map to TRBD1. Trimming removed 4 bases from V and 5 bases from J; junction bases left unmatched: 8. Looked up from germline, CDR1 is SGHRS and CDR2 is YFSETQ. CDR3 length equals 15 residues. The CDR3 coding sequence is TGCGCCAGCAGCCCAAGGACAGGGGGGTCGGAGACCCAGTACTTC. The encoded protein is CASSPRTGGSETQYF.

The chain uses TRBV7-6 and TRBJ2-7, with a weak D call TRBD2 (6 bases). The V gene lost 4 bases and the J gene lost 3 bases, with 16 bases spanning the gap. CDR3 length: 15 residues. The germline V gene encodes CDR1 SGHVS and CDR2 FNYEAQ. The CDR3 region is CASSSFGGGFYEQYF. The CDR3 DNA is TGTGCCAGCAGCTCTTTCGGAGGAGGGTTCTACGAGCAGTACTTC.

Concerning this clone: The sample contains more than one DNA sequence encoding this CDR3. The rearrangement uses TRBV18 and TRBJ1-2; weak D call: TRBD1 (6 bases). V lost 3 bases to trimming and J lost 8 bases, with 13 bases between them. Per the germline V gene, CDR1 is KGHSH and CDR2 is LQKENI. This CDR3 spans 13 amino acids. CDR3: CASSPPTGYGYTF. The CDR3 DNA is TGTGCCAGCTCACCCCCGACAGGCTACGGCTACACCTTC. The full variable domain, rest sourced from reference TRBV18 and TRBJ1-2, is NAGVMQNPRHLVRRRGQEARLRCSPMKGHSHVYWYRQLPEEGLKFMVYLQKENIIDESGMPKERFSAEFPKEGPSILRIQQVVRGDSAAYFCASSPPTGYGYTFGSGTRLTVV.

V and J are TRBV2 and TRBJ2-7; D not resolved. The length of the CDR3 is 14 residues. V dropped 7 bases and J dropped 2 bases, with 15 bases sitting between them. Germline CDR1 and CDR2: SNHLY and FYNNEI. In DNA form, the CDR3 reads TGTGCCAGCACCAAGATTCTTAGTACCTACGAGCAGTACTTC. Amino acid sequence: CASTKILSTYEQYF.

The V and J genes are TRBV5-4 and TRBJ1-6; possibly TRBD1 for D (5 bases). The CDR3 has 14 amino acids. The germline V and J ends were trimmed by 3 bases and 10 bases, with 14 bases remaining between them. The germline V gene has CDR1 SGHNT and CDR2 YYREEE (reference sequence). This CDR3 is CASSSEGHASPLHF. As DNA, the CDR3 is TGTGCCAGCAGCTCAGAAGGACACGCATCACCCCTCCACTTT.

This clone was observed a handful of times. The chain combines TRBV10-1 with TRBJ2-2, with a possible D match to TRBD2 (7 bases). V gave up 8 bases and J gave up 7 bases, with 11 bases separating them. The germline gives CDR1 WNHNN, CDR2 SYGVQD (reference sequence). This CDR3 comprises 12 residues. The chain's CDR3 is CASGGAFGELFF. The CDR3 coding sequence is TGCGCCAGCGGGGGGGCCTTCGGGGAGCTGTTTTTT.

The chain couples TRBV18 to TRBJ2-3, with 8 bases identical to TRBD1. The ends lost 1 base at V and 3 bases at J; junction bases unmatched: 6. The CDR3 contains 16 residues. Germline loops: CDR1 KGHSH, CDR2 LQKENI. The CDR3 loop is CASSPRQGKGTDTQYF. CDR3 DNA: TGTGCCAGCTCACCACGACAGGGGAAGGGAACAGATACGCAGTATTTT.

This rearrangement joins TRBV10-3 to TRBJ1-1; a weak D match, TRBD1 (6 bases). Germline V gene data show CDR1 as ENHRY and CDR2 as SYGVKD. This CDR3 contains 12 residues. V lost 7 bases, J lost 1 base, and 7 bases lay in between. The CDR3 coding sequence is TGTGCCATCACGGGACAGAACACTGAAGCTTTCTTT. Translating gives CAITGQNTEAFF.

This chain joins TRBV18 and TRBJ1-5; 7 nucleotides match TRBD1. The CDR3 has 14 residues. V lost 6 bases to trimming and J lost 4 bases; unmatched junction nucleotides: 6. Germline V gives CDR1 KGHSH, CDR2 LQKENI. The CDR3 DNA follows: TGTGCCAGCTCGCGAGGGGACAGAAATCAGCCCCAGCATTTT. Amino acid sequence: CASSRGDRNQPQHF.

The rearrangement joins TRBV7-2 to TRBJ1-5; possible D gene TRBD1, 6 bases. Per the germline V gene, CDR1 is SGHTA and CDR2 is FQGNSA. Trimming left V 1 base short and J 1 base short, with 14 bases between. This CDR3 is built from 17 residues. CDR3 region: CASSLEGGSISNQPQHF. Written as DNA, the CDR3 is TGTGCCAGCAGCTTAGAGGGGGGGTCGATCAGCAATCAGCCCCAGCATTTT.

This clone came up a few times. The rearrangement uses TRBV19 and TRBJ1-1; no firm D call. Per the germline V gene, CDR1 is LNHDA and CDR2 is SQIVND (reference sequence). V lost 5 bases and J lost 4, with 11 bases in between. CDR3 length: 13 residues. The CDR3 spells CASSDWVGTEAFF. The CDR3 bases are TGTGCCAGTAGTGACTGGGTCGGCACTGAAGCTTTCTTT.

This clone was recorded a few times. The genes are TRBV29-1 and TRBJ1-2; no firm D call. V lost 6 bases and J 4 bases, leaving 12 bases between the germline ends. CDR1 SQVTM and CDR2 ANQGSEA come from the germline V gene. There are 12 residues in the CDR3. The CDR3 region is CSVSGEGYGYTF. In DNA form, the CDR3 reads TGCAGCGTGTCGGGAGAGGGCTATGGCTACACCTTC.

The chain is built from TRBV6-2 or TRBV6-3 and TRBJ2-7, with D perhaps TRBD1 (6 bases). The V and J ends lost 0 bases and 3 bases respectively, with 15 bases between them. CDR3 size: 16 residues. From germline, CDR1 is MNHEY and CDR2 SVGEGT. The CDR3 nucleotides are TGTGCCAGCAGTTACTCGTTCTGGACAGTGGGCTACGAGCAGTACTTC. Translation: CASSYSFWTVGYEQYF.

The CDR3, as DNA: TGCGCCAGCAGCTCGGACACTGAAGCTTTCTTT. The encoded protein is CASSSDTEAFF. V is TRBV5-1 and J is TRBJ1-1; no definite D call. Germline loops: CDR1 SGHRS, CDR2 YFSETQ. There are 11 residues in the CDR3. Trimming took off 3 bases at V and 3 bases at J, with 3 bases between the two ends.

The chain employs TRBV24-1 and TRBJ2-1, with 11 bases that match TRBD2. The V gene end was trimmed by 7 bases and the J gene end by 6 bases; junction bases not matched to a gene: 4. From germline, CDR1 is KGHDR and CDR2 SFDVKD. The CDR3 covers 14 residues. The CDR3 nucleotides read TGTGCCACCAGCATAGCGGGGGGGACCAATGAGCAGTTCTTC. Its protein product is CATSIAGGTNEQFF.

V is TRBV5-1 and J is TRBJ2-1, with 9 bases aligning to TRBD1. Germline V gene sequence: CDR1 SGHRS, CDR2 YFSETQ. J lost 6 bases, V lost 2 bases, and 9 bases had no gene match. The CDR3 is 16 amino acids. CDR3 nucleotide sequence: TGCGCCAGCAGCTTTACCGGGACAGGGAGTTTCAATGAGCAGTTCTTC. Protein sequence: CASSFTGTGSFNEQFF.

The CDR3 region has the DNA TGTGCCAGCAGCGTAGCAGGGTATGGCAAAAACATTCAGTACTTC. As protein: CASSVAGYGKNIQYF. The chain links TRBV9 to TRBJ2-4, with D maybe TRBD1 (5 bases). The V end lost 0 bases, the J end lost 3 bases, and 10 bases lay between the germline ends. The CDR3 sequence is 15 residues long. Germline CDR1 is SGDLS and CDR2 is YYNGEE. Looking up the rest from reference TRBV9 and TRBJ2-4 gives the full variable domain: DSGVTQTPKHLITATGQRVTLRCSPRSGDLSVYWYQQSLDQGLQFLIQYYNGEERAKGNILERFSAQQFPDLHSELNLSSLELGDSALYFCASSVAGYGKNIQYFGAGTRLSVL.

The V gene is TRBV10-3, the J gene TRBJ1-4; D unresolved. The CDR3 totals 13 residues. The germline gives CDR1 ENHRY, CDR2 SYGVKD. Trimming stripped 3 bases from V and 4 bases from J, with 6 bases between. As DNA, the CDR3 is TGTGCCATCAGTGACGCGCGTAATGAAAAACTGTTTTTT. It yields the protein CAISDARNEKLFF.